This T cell receptor beta chain was retrieved from a study of T cell responses to AZD1222 COVID-19 vaccine. Study outcomes and limitations: Repertoire sampling occurred only after the peak T cell response. Baseline seropositives among AZD1222 recipients totaled only five to seven. Spike-specific TCR breadth rose after two AZD1222 doses, and depth rose as well.

Details on this clone: What it binds is unknown.

Pooled in the analysis were second doses at about 4 or about 12 weeks. Only in-frame clones appear in the TCRdb table, and some are missing; sequencing was by immunoSEQ multiplex PCR. The repertoire holds 13,000 to 15,000 clones, with 84% as singletons. Germline V gene sequence: CDR1 GTSNPN, CDR2 SVGIG (reference sequence). This CDR3 has 14 residues. Trimming took 5 bases from V and 1 from J, leaving 12 bases between them. The clonotype was recovered from an adult who received the AZD1222 COVID-19 vaccine. The sequencing here drew on peripheral blood, taken 28 days after the second AZD1222 dose. The rearrangement links TRBV30 to TRBJ1-5; no firm D call. The CDR3 here is CAWAVTASNQPQHF. The CDR3 nucleotides read TGTGCCTGGGCCGTCACAGCGAGCAATCAGCCCCAGCATTTT.